There are a few counts of the clone carrying this T cell receptor beta chain. Its antigen is undetermined. This entry belongs to a study of cytomegalovirus exposure and HLA in healthy donors. Notes on the study in general: Later analysis showed TCR association rates varying by HLA locus, highest for DRB1 and lowest for HLA-C. On later analysis, the bulk of CMV-associated TCR beta chains appeared to be HLA-restricted. Some TCR beta chains (roughly 160 of them) were listed as cytomegalovirus-associated.

Primers included in the PCR were 60 Vbeta and 13 Jbeta primers. Sequenced by immunoSEQ multiplex PCR; TCRdb stores in-frame clones only, minus some. The data contain 190,000 or so clones, about 85% of them singletons. The V and J ends lost 1 base and 3 bases respectively, with 9 bases between them. The CDR3 loop spans 14 amino acids. Germline values: CDR1 MGHRA, CDR2 YSYEKL. The source of this sequence is a woman aged 50 to 60 in good health and CMV-seropositive. The genes are TRBV4-1 and TRBJ1-1; D not certain. Sequencing was carried out using PBMCs. As DNA, the CDR3 is TGCGCCAGCAGCCAAGTTTGGAGGGACACTGAAGCTTTCTTT. Amino acids: CASSQVWRDTEAFF.